This is a list of T cell receptor beta chains from one sample in a study of shared clonotypes between healthy human individuals. The data were produced by immunoSEQ multiplex PCR, yet TCRdb's version contains in-frame clones alone and is incomplete. Of approximately 340,000 clones listed, over 65% are singletons. The sequenced sample was memory CD4+ T cells sorted from blood. These receptors originate from a man aged 25-45 years in good health. Both conserved end residues are part of each CDR3. The order of the fields is CDR3 DNA, CDR3 protein, clone size, D gene, V gene, J gene. A D gene is named only where the DNA matches it firmly. Rows may omit the clone size; those that give it use once, few, many or a size class.

TGTGCCAGCAGCCCCCGGGATCTTACAGGAGAGAATGAAAAACTGTTTTTT	CASSPRDLTGENEKLFF	once	.	TRBV13	TRBJ1-4
TGCAGCGCAACCGGACAGGGGCTTTACAATGAGCAGTTCTTC	CSATGQGLYNEQFF	few	TRBD1	TRBV29-1	TRBJ2-1
TGTGCCAGCAGTGATAGGGGCGAGCAGTACTTC	CASSDRGEQYF	.	.	TRBV2	TRBJ2-7
TGTGCCAGCATGAACTGGGGGGAGCAGTACTTC	CASMNWGEQYF	.	.	TRBV6-1	TRBJ2-7
TGTGCCAGCAGTTTGGCGGGAGGGGTCACCGGGGAGCTGTTTTTT	CASSLAGGVTGELFF	.	TRBD2	TRBV28	TRBJ2-2
TGTGCCAGCAGCGCCAATCTACGGGGTGCTGAAGCTTTCTTT	CASSANLRGAEAFF	.	.	TRBV7-2	TRBJ1-1
TGTGCCAGCAGTAGACTAGCGGGACTGAACAATGAGCAGTTCTTC	CASSRLAGLNNEQFF	.	TRBD2	TRBV6-4	TRBJ2-1
TGCGCCAGCAGGGTCACGGGTGTGGGACCAAACAATGAGCAGTTCTTC	CASRVTGVGPNNEQFF	.	.	TRBV5-1	TRBJ2-1
TGCGCCAGCAGCTTCGCCCTAGGGGGGAGCACAGATACGCAGTATTTT	CASSFALGGSTDTQYF	.	.	TRBV5-1	TRBJ2-3
TGTGCCAGCAGCTTGTTGGTTGAGCAGTTCTTC	CASSLLVEQFF	.	.	TRBV11-2	TRBJ2-1
TGTGCCAGCAGTGCCCCGGGACGCTTTGATGGCTACACCTTC	CASSAPGRFDGYTF	few	.	TRBV28	TRBJ1-2
TGTGCCAGCAGCTTTCTGGGACAGGGTACAAGTGAGCAGTTCTTC	CASSFLGQGTSEQFF	.	TRBD1	TRBV11-2	TRBJ2-1
TGTGCCAGCAGTTTTTATACTAGCGGGAGGCAGGAGACCCAGTACTTC	CASSFYTSGRQETQYF	.	TRBD2	TRBV28	TRBJ2-5
TGCAGCGTGAGGGACACCGGCAATCAGCCCCAGCATTTT	CSVRDTGNQPQHF	.	.	TRBV29-1	TRBJ1-5
TGCGCCAGCAGCCTGCAGACTAGTCACGAGCAGTACTTC	CASSLQTSHEQYF	.	.	TRBV5-1	TRBJ2-7
TGTGCCAGCAGTACAGACACCGGCCACGAGCAGTACTTC	CASSTDTGHEQYF	few	.	TRBV27	TRBJ2-7
TGCGCCAGCAGCTTGGGGGCAGGGGACGTATCAAATCAGCCCCAGCATTTT	CASSLGAGDVSNQPQHF	.	.	TRBV5-1	TRBJ1-5
TGTGCCAGCAGTTCAAATACCTACGAGCAGTACTTC	CASSSNTYEQYF	.	.	TRBV28	TRBJ2-7
TGTGCCGTTATGGGGTACTCTGGGGCCAACGTCCTGACTTTC	CAVMGYSGANVLTF	many	.	TRBV19	TRBJ2-6
TGTGCCAGCAGCTTCCCAGGGGTGGGCACAGATACGCAGTATTTT	CASSFPGVGTDTQYF	few	.	TRBV5-4	TRBJ2-3
TGTGCCAGCAGCTTCCGACTAGCGGGAGTAGATGAGCAGTACTTC	CASSFRLAGVDEQYF	few	TRBD2	TRBV11-2	TRBJ2-7
TGTGCCAGCAGCTTAGTTCTCGCGCGTTCACCCCTCCACTTT	CASSLVLARSPLHF	.	.	TRBV5-6	TRBJ1-6
TGTGCCAGCAGTTTAGCCCTAGCCCCGAATCAGCCCCAGCATTTT	CASSLALAPNQPQHF	.	.	TRBV27	TRBJ1-5
TGTGCCAGCAGCTTAGCGGGAGGACCCGGAGAGACCCAGTACTTC	CASSLAGGPGETQYF	few	TRBD2	TRBV11-3	TRBJ2-5
TGTGCCAGCAGCGTAGCCGGGACTAGGGTAGAGACCCAGTACTTC	CASSVAGTRVETQYF	.	TRBD2	TRBV9	TRBJ2-5
TGTGCCAGCAGCTCGCCCTCGGGACTAGCGGGAGCCGAGGCAGATACGCAGTATTTT	CASSSPSGLAGAEADTQYF	.	TRBD2	TRBV7-9	TRBJ2-3
TGTGCCAGTAGTATATCGACTAGCTCCGAGACCCAGTACTTC	CASSISTSSETQYF	.	TRBD2	TRBV19	TRBJ2-5
TGTGCCAGCAGCTTAGGCGGGACTAGCGGGACGCCCTACGAGCAGTACTTC	CASSLGGTSGTPYEQYF	once	TRBD2	TRBV11-2	TRBJ2-7
TGTGCCAGCTCACCGGTCTCGGGACTAGCGGTTAACAATGAGCAGTTCTTC	CASSPVSGLAVNNEQFF	.	TRBD2	TRBV18	TRBJ2-1
TGTGCCAGCAGCCCCGGGACTAGCGGGAGAAGCGAGCAGTACTTC	CASSPGTSGRSEQYF	once	TRBD2	TRBV5-4	TRBJ2-7
TGTGCCAGCAGCTCTAGAGCAGGGGGCGGCGGTTCTGGCTACACCTTC	CASSSRAGGGGSGYTF	.	TRBD1	TRBV7-3	TRBJ1-2
TGCGCCAGCAGCCAAGACTTGGAATCAGGGGTTTCCAATCAGCCCCAGCATTTT	CASSQDLESGVSNQPQHF	.	.	TRBV4-1	TRBJ1-5
TGTGCCAGCAGCTTGAGCTATGGCTACACCTTC	CASSLSYGYTF	.	.	TRBV7-9	TRBJ1-2
TGCAGCGGAGGGACAGGGGAGGATGGCTACACCTTC	CSGGTGEDGYTF	few	TRBD1	TRBV29-1	TRBJ1-2
TGTGCCAGCAGTCAAACCCCGGGACTAGCGGGAGGGGACGGGGAGCTGTTTTTT	CASSQTPGLAGGDGELFF	.	TRBD2	TRBV27	TRBJ2-2
TGTGCCTGGAGGGGTCGGAGGGGTAGGAATCAGCCCCAGCATTTT	CAWRGRRGRNQPQHF	.	.	TRBV30	TRBJ1-5
TGCGCCAGCAGTCGGGGGAGCTCCTACGAGCAGTACTTC	CASSRGSSYEQYF	few	.	TRBV10-1	TRBJ2-7
TGTGCCAGCAGTATAATTGCTGGTGAGCAGTTCTTC	CASSIIAGEQFF	.	.	TRBV7-9	TRBJ2-1
TGTGCCAGCAGCTCGATAAAAAGTGAAGGGGGTGACACTTACGAGCAGTACTTC	CASSSIKSEGGDTYEQYF	.	.	TRBV11-2	TRBJ2-7
TGTGCCAGCAGGAAAAAGGGGCAGGGGGCGCAGAATGAGCAGTTCTTC	CASRKKGQGAQNEQFF	.	TRBD1	TRBV7-9	TRBJ2-1
TGCGCCAGCAGCTCGGGGTCCGGGAGGAGCTCCTACAATGAGCAGTTCTTC	CASSSGSGRSSYNEQFF	.	TRBD2	TRBV5-1	TRBJ2-1
TGTGCCAGCAGCTCTGACATACTAGCCAAAAACATTCAGTACTTC	CASSSDILAKNIQYF	.	.	TRBV6-6	TRBJ2-4
TGTGCCAGCAGTTACGAGTCCGGTGAAGCTTTCTTT	CASSYESGEAFF	few	.	TRBV6-6	TRBJ1-1
TGTGCCAGCACCAGACGGACCGGGGGATTGCCCGGGGAGCTGTTTTTT	CASTRRTGGLPGELFF	.	.	TRBV2	TRBJ2-2
TGTGCCAGCAGTGTCGGACAGGGAAGCTCCTACGAGCAGTACTTC	CASSVGQGSSYEQYF	.	TRBD1	TRBV6-1	TRBJ2-7
TGTGCCAGCAGTGTACACCACTACGAGCAGTACTTC	CASSVHHYEQYF	.	.	TRBV6-1	TRBJ2-7
TGTGCCAGCAGCCCCGAGCCCCAGACTCTGCAGTATTTT	CASSPEPQTLQYF	many	.	TRBV5-5	TRBJ2-3
TGTGCCAGTACTGACACGGGATCCTACGAGCAGTACTTC	CASTDTGSYEQYF	.	.	TRBV19	TRBJ2-7
TGTGCCAGCAGTAAAGCGGGAGGGTTGGGAAATGAGCAGTTCTTC	CASSKAGGLGNEQFF	.	TRBD2	TRBV28	TRBJ2-1
TGCAGCGCCTTGGAAGATCTGAACACTGAAGCTTTCTTT	CSALEDLNTEAFF	.	.	TRBV29-1	TRBJ1-1